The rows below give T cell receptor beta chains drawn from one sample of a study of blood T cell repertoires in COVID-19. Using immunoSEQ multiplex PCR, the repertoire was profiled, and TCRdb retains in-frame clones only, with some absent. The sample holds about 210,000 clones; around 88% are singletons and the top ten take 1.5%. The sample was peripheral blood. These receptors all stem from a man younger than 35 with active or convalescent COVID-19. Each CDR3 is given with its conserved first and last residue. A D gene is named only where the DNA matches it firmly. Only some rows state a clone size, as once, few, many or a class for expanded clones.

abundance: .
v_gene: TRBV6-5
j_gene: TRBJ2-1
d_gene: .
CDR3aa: CASSSIGNEQFF
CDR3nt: TGTGCCAGCAGCTCGATCGGGAATGAGCAGTTCTTC

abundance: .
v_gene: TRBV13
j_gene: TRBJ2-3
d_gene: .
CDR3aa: CASAVRAWSTDTQYF
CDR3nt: TGTGCCAGCGCCGTCCGAGCCTGGAGCACAGATACGCAGTATTTT

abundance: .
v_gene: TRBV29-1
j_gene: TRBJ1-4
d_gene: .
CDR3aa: CSAETQGGSNEKLFF
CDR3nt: TGCAGCGCTGAGACGCAGGGTGGCTCTAATGAAAAACTGTTTTTT

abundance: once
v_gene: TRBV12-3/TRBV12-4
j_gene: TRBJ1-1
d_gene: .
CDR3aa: CASGLTSNTEAFF
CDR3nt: TGTGCCAGCGGGCTTACATCGAACACTGAAGCTTTCTTT

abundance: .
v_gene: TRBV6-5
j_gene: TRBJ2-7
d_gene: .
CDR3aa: CASSRDNYEQYF
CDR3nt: TGTGCCAGTTCCCGGGACAACTACGAGCAGTACTTC

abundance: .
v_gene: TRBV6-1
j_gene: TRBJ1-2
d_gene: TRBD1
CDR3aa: CASSDRDRVGYTF
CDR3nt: TGTGCCAGCAGTGACCGGGACAGGGTGGGTTACACCTTC

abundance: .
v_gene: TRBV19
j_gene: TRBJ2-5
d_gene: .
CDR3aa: CASSATGDSIQETQYF
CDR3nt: TGTGCCAGTAGCGCTACAGGGGACTCGATTCAAGAGACCCAGTACTTC

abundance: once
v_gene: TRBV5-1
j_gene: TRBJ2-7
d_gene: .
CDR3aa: CASSRFFGGVEQYF
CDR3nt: TGCGCCAGCTCCCGTTTCTTCGGCGGAGTCGAGCAGTACTTC

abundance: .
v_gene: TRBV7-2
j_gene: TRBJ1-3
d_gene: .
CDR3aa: CASAGGVGNTIYF
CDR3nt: TGTGCCAGCGCCGGAGGGGTGGGAAACACCATATATTTT

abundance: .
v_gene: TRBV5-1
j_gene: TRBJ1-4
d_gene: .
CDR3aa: CASSTGQSNEKLFF
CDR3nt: TGCGCCAGCAGCACCGGACAGTCTAATGAAAAACTGTTTTTT

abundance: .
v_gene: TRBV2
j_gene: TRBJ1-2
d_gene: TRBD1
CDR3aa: CASIRPGQGTDYGYTF
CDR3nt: TGTGCCAGCATAAGACCGGGACAGGGGACGGACTATGGCTACACCTTC

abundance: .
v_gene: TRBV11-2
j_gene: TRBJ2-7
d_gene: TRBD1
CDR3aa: CASSLSARGQVEQYF
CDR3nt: TGTGCCAGCAGCTTATCGGCTAGGGGGCAGGTCGAGCAGTACTTC

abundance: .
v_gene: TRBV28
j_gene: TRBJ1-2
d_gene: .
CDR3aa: CASSFVGGSNYGYTF
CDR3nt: TGTGCCAGCAGTTTCGTAGGGGGATCTAACTATGGCTACACCTTC

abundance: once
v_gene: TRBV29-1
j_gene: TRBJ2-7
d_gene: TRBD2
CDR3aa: CSVEIGWASGSYEQYF
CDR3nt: TGCAGCGTTGAAATAGGTTGGGCTAGCGGAAGCTACGAGCAGTACTTC

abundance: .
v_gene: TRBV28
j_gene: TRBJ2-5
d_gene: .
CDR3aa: CASSFGSKRETQYF
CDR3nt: TGTGCCAGCAGTTTTGGCTCGAAACGAGAGACCCAGTACTTC

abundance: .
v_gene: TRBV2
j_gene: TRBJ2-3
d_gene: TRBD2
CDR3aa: CASRRLAGGADTQYF
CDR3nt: TGTGCCAGCAGGAGACTAGCGGGAGGAGCAGATACGCAGTATTTT

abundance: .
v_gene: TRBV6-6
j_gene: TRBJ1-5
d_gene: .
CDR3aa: CASSYPQDTLQEPQHF
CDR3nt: TGTGCCAGCAGTTACCCCCAGGACACCCTACAGGAGCCCCAGCATTTT

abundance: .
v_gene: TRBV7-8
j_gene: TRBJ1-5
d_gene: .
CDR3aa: CASSQRETSNQPQHF
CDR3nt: TGTGCCAGCAGCCAGCGGGAGACCAGCAATCAGCCCCAGCATTTT

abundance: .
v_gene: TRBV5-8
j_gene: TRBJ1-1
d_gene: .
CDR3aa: CASPGRQGLNTEAFF
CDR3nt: TGTGCCAGCCCCGGGCGGCAGGGGCTGAACACTGAAGCTTTCTTT

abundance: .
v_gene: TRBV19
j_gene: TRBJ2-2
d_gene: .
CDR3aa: CATGPTANTGELFF
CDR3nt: TGTGCCACCGGACCGACAGCGAACACCGGGGAGCTGTTTTTT

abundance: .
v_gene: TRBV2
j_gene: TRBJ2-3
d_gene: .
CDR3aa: CASPEGGLSDTQYF
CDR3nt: TGTGCCAGCCCGGAGGGGGGGCTTTCAGATACGCAGTATTTT

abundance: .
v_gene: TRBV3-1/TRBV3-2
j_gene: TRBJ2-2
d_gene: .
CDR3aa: CASSPDRLGANTGELFF
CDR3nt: TGTGCCAGCAGCCCCGATAGACTCGGGGCGAACACCGGGGAGCTGTTTTTT

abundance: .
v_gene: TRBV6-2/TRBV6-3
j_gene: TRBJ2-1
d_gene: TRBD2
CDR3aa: CASSSLLAGGSEQFF
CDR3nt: TGTGCCAGCAGTTCACTCCTAGCGGGAGGCAGTGAGCAGTTCTTC

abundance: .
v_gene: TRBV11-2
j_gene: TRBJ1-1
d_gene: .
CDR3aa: CASSPEGNTEAFF
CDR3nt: TGTGCCAGCAGCCCGGAGGGGAACACTGAAGCTTTCTTT

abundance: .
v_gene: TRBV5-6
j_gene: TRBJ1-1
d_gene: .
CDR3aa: CASSLRQINTEAFF
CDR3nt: TGTGCCAGCAGCTTGCGACAAATTAACACTGAAGCTTTCTTT

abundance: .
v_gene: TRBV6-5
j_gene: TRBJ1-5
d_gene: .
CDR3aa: CASRTVSAQPQHF
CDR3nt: TGTGCCAGCAGAACAGTAAGTGCCCAGCCCCAGCATTTT

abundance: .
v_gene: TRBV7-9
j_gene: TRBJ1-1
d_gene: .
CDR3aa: CASSLGQMNTEAFF
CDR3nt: TGTGCCAGCAGCTTGGGACAAATGAACACTGAAGCTTTCTTT

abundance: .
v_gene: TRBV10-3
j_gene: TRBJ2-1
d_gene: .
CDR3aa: CAISESQGGDNEQFF
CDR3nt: TGTGCCATCAGTGAGTCACAGGGTGGGGACAATGAGCAGTTCTTC

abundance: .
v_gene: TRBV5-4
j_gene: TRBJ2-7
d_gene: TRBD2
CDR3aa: CASSHGTSGTNEQYF
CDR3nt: TGTGCCAGCAGCCATGGGACTAGCGGGACCAACGAGCAGTACTTC

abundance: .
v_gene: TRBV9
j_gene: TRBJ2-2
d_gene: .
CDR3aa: CASSVGVMGNTGELFF
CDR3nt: TGTGCCAGCAGCGTGGGAGTTATGGGAAACACCGGGGAGCTGTTTTTT

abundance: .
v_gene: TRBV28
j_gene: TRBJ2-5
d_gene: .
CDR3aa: CASSLRGQGFQETQYF
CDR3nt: TGTGCCAGCAGTTTGCGCGGGCAGGGGTTTCAAGAGACCCAGTACTTC

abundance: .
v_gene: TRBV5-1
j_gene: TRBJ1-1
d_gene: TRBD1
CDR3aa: CASSSRTGGWDTEAFF
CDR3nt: TGCGCCAGCAGCTCCCGGACAGGGGGCTGGGACACTGAAGCTTTCTTT

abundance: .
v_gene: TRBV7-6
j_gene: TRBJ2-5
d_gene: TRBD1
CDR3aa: CASSLDISGTGDSKMEETQYF
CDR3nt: TGTGCCAGCAGCTTAGACATTTCCGGGACAGGGGATTCAAAGATGGAGGAGACCCAGTACTTC

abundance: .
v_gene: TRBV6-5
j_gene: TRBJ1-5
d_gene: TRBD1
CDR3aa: CASSPGTGGSQPQHF
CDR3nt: TGTGCCAGCAGCCCCGGGACAGGGGGCAGTCAGCCCCAGCATTTT

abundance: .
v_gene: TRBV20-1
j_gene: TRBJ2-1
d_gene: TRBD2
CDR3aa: CSARLAIEQFF
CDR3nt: TGCAGTGCCAGACTAGCGATTGAGCAGTTCTTC

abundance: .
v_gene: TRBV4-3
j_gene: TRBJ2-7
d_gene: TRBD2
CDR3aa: CASSQDGRTVYEQYF
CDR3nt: TGCGCCAGCAGCCAAGACGGGAGGACGGTCTACGAGCAGTACTTC

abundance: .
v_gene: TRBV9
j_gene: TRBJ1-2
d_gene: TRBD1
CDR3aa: CASSVVAGGTSYTF
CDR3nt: TGTGCCAGCAGCGTAGTCGCAGGGGGTACAAGCTACACCTTC

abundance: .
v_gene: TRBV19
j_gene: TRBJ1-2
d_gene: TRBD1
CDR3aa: CASSIQGAQTHGYTF
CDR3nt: TGTGCCAGTAGTATACAGGGGGCCCAAACTCATGGCTACACCTTC

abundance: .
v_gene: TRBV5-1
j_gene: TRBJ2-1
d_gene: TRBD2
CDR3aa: CASSSFNGRGTSYNEQFF
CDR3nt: TGCGCCAGCAGCTCCTTTAACGGGAGGGGGACCTCCTACAATGAGCAGTTCTTC

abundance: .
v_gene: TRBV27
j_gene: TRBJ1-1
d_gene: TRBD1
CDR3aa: CASRMQGAPMNTEAFF
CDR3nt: TGTGCCAGCAGGATGCAGGGGGCCCCTATGAACACTGAAGCTTTCTTT

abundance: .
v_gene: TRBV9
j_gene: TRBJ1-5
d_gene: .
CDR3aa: CASSVEAGNQPQHF
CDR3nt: TGTGCCAGCAGCGTAGAGGCAGGGAATCAGCCCCAGCATTTT